The clone carrying this T cell receptor (beta chain) was seen more than once but under ten times. This entry belongs to a study of T cells in Graves' hyperthyroidism and ophthalmopathy. Germline V CDR1 and CDR2: SNHLY, FYNNEI. The CDR3 loop spans 15 amino acids. With V trimmed by 8 bases and J by 0 bases, 8 bases remained unmatched. RNA transcripts yielded amplified TCR beta CDR3 regions. HTBI primers were employed in a first-round RT-PCR of the TCR CDR3. TCRdb analysed the multiplex PCR reads with MiXCR anew, one entry per CDR3 protein. The table includes 140,000 or so distinct CDR3 sequences, over 20% detected once.

Source material: blood. The clonotype comes from a woman between 45 and 65 years old with Graves' hyperthyroidism that later progressed to Graves' ophthalmopathy. The J gene is TRBJ2-7, the V gene TRBV2, with TRBD2 matching 9 bases. The CDR3 nucleotides read TGTGCCAGCCAATCGGCGGGAGGGATCTCCTACGAGCAGTACTTC. As protein: CASQSAGGISYEQYF.